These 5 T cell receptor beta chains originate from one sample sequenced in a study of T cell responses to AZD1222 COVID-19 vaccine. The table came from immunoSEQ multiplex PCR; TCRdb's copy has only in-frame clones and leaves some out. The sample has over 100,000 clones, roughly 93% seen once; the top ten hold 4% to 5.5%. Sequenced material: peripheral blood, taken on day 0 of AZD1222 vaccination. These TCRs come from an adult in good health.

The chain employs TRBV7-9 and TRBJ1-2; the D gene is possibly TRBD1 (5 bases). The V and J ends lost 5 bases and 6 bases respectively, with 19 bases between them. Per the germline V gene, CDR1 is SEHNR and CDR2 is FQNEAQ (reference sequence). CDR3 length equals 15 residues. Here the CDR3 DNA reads TGTGCCAGCAGCCCACTGGGCAGGGACGTCCATGGCTACACCTTC. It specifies CASSPLGRDVHGYTF.

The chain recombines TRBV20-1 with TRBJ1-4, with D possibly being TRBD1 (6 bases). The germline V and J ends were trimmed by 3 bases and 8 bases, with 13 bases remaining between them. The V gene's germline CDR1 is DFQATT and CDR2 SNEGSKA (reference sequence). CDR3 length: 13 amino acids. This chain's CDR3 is CSASGGLGEKLFF. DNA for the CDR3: TGCAGTGCTAGTGGGGGGCTGGGGGAAAAACTGTTTTTT.

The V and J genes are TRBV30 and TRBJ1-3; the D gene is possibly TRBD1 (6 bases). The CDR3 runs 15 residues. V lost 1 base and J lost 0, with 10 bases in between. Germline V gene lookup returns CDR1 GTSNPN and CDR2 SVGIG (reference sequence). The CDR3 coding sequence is TGTGCCTGGAGTGCCACAGGGCACTCTGGAAACACCATATATTTT. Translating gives CAWSATGHSGNTIYF.

The CDR3 region has the DNA TGCGCCAGCAGCTCGGACAGGGCAGACACTGAAGCTTTCTTT. It yields the protein CASSSDRADTEAFF. The rearrangement links TRBV5-1 to TRBJ1-1, with 8 bases that match TRBD1. V lost 3 bases to trimming and J lost 3 bases; unmatched junction nucleotides: 4. The CDR3 sequence is 14 residues long. Germline V gives CDR1 SGHRS, CDR2 YFSETQ.

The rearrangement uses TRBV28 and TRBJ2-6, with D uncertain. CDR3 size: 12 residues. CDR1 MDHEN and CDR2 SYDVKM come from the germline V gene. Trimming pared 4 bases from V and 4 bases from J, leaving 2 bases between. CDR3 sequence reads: CASSSGANVLTF. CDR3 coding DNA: TGTGCCAGCAGTTCCGGGGCCAACGTCCTGACTTTC.